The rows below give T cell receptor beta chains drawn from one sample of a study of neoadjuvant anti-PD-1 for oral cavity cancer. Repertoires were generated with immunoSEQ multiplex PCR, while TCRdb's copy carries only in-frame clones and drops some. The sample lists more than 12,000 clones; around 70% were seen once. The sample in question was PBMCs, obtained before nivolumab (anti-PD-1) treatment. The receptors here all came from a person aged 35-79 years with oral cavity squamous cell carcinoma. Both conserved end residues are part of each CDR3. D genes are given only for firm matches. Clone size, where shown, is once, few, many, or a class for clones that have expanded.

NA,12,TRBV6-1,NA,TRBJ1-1,CASGRANTEAFF,TGTGCCAGCGGTAGAGCGAACACTGAAGCTTTCTTT
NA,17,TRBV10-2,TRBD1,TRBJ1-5,CASSEPFGTGFQGPQHF,TGCGCCAGCAGTGAGCCCTTTGGGACAGGGTTTCAAGGGCCCCAGCATTTT
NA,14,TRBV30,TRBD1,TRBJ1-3,CAWRGTVRGDTIYF,TGTGCCTGGAGAGGGACAGTGCGGGGGGACACCATATATTTT
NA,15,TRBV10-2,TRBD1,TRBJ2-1,CASRYRQGGSNEQFF,TGCGCCAGCAGGTATAGACAGGGGGGTAGCAATGAGCAGTTCTTC
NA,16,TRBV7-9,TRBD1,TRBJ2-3,CASSPDRVDGTDTQYF,TGTGCCAGCAGCCCCGACAGGGTAGATGGCACAGATACGCAGTATTTT
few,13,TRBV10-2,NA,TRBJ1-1,CASSESSRTEAFF,TGCGCCAGCAGTGAGTCGAGCCGAACTGAAGCTTTCTTT
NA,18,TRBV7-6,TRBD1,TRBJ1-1,CASSGIVGGREMNTEAFF,TGTGCCAGCAGCGGAATCGTAGGGGGCCGAGAGATGAACACTGAAGCTTTCTTT
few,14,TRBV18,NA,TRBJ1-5,CASSPGQNNQPQHF,TGTGCCAGCTCACCCGGACAGAACAATCAGCCCCAGCATTTT
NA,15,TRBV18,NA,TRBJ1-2,CASSESELGFYGYTF,TGTGCCAGCTCCGAATCGGAGCTTGGGTTCTATGGCTACACCTTC
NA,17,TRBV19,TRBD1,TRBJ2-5,CASSTLGGTGVGETQYF,TGTGCCAGTAGTACCCTTGGAGGGACAGGGGTCGGGGAGACCCAGTACTTC
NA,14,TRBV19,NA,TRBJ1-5,CASVLRGADQPQHF,TGTGCCAGTGTTTTACGGGGGGCAGATCAGCCCCAGCATTTT
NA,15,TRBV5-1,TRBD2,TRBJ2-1,CASSFRTSGNNEQFF,TGCGCCAGCAGCTTTAGAACTAGCGGGAACAATGAGCAGTTCTTC
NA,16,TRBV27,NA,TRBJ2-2,CASSRLGPGHTGELFF,TGTGCCAGCAGTCGCCTAGGGCCAGGGCACACCGGGGAGCTGTTTTTT
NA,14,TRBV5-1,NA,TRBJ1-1,CASSLEPEGAEAFF,TGCGCCAGCAGCTTGGAACCGGAGGGGGCTGAAGCTTTCTTT
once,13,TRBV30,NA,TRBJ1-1,CAWTGPQTTEAFF,TGTGCCTGGACCGGACCCCAGACCACTGAAGCTTTCTTT
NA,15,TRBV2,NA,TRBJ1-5,CASSPQGLGNQPQHF,TGTGCCAGCAGTCCCCAGGGGTTAGGCAATCAGCCCCAGCATTTT
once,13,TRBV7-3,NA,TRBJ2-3,CASSLSWRDTQYF,TGTGCCAGCAGCTTATCCTGGAGGGATACGCAGTATTTT
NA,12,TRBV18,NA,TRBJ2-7,CASSPSRDEQYF,TGTGCCAGCTCACCAAGCAGGGACGAGCAGTACTTC
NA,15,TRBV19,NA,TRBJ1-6,CASSHQGSFNSPLHF,TGTGCCAGTAGTCATCAGGGATCTTTTAATTCACCCCTCCACTTT
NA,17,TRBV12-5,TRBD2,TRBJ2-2,CASGSEMLAGRYGELFF,TGTGCTAGTGGCAGTGAAATGCTAGCGGGACGCTACGGGGAGCTGTTTTTT
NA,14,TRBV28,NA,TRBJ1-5,CASSLRGGGQPQHF,TGTGCCAGCAGTTTACGCGGAGGCGGTCAGCCCCAGCATTTT
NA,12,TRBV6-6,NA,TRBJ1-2,CASSPSTEGGTF,TGTGCCAGCAGCCCGTCTACCGAGGGCGGCACCTTC
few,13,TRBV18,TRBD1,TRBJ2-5,CASSPGQEETQYF,TGTGCCAGCTCACCGGGACAGGAAGAGACCCAGTACTTC
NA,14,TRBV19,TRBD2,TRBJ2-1,CASSERGGRNEQFF,TGTGCCAGTAGTGAGCGGGGGGGCCGGAATGAGCAGTTCTTC
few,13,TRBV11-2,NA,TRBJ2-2,CASSLVGTGELFF,TGTGCCAGCAGCTTAGTGGGAACCGGGGAGCTGTTTTTT
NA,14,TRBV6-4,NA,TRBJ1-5,CASSEGGEDQPQHF,TGTGCCAGCAGTGAGGGCGGGGAGGACCAGCCCCAGCATTTT
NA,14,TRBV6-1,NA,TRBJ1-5,CASNPRDGNQPQHF,TGTGCCAGCAACCCCAGGGATGGCAATCAGCCCCAGCATTTT
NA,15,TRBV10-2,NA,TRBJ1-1,CATAALPGQNTEAFF,TGCGCCACCGCGGCGCTACCGGGCCAGAACACTGAAGCTTTCTTT
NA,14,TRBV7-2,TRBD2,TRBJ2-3,CASRSSGVTDTQYF,TGTGCCAGCAGGTCTAGCGGGGTCACAGATACGCAGTATTTT
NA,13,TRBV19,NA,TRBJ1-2,CASSIDPPAGYTF,TGTGCCAGTAGTATAGACCCCCCCGCCGGCTACACCTTC
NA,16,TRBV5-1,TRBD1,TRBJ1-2,CASSPGRQGTGSGYTF,TGCGCCAGCAGCCCCGGCAGACAGGGGACGGGATCCGGCTACACCTTC
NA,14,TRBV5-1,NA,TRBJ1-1,CASRQGAHNTEAFF,TGCGCCAGCAGGCAAGGGGCCCACAACACTGAAGCTTTCTTT
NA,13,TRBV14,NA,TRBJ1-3,CASSASGGNTIYF,TGTGCCAGCAGCGCCTCGGGGGGAAACACCATATATTTT
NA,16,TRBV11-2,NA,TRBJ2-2,CASSLKDSTNTGELFF,TGTGCCAGCAGCTTAAAGGACAGCACGAACACCGGGGAGCTGTTTTTT
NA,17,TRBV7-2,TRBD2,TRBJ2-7,CASSFRTSGRTSYEQYF,TGTGCCAGCAGCTTTCGGACTAGCGGGAGAACCTCCTACGAGCAGTACTTC
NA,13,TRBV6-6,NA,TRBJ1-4,CASHLRDSEKLFF,TGTGCCAGTCATCTCAGGGATTCTGAAAAACTGTTTTTT
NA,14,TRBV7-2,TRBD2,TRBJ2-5,CASSLTSGDETQYF,TGTGCCAGCAGCTTGACTAGCGGGGATGAGACCCAGTACTTC
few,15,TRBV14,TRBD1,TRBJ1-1,CASSQSAGGNTEAFF,TGTGCCAGCAGCCAATCGGCAGGGGGAAACACTGAAGCTTTCTTT
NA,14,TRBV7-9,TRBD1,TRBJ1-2,CASSLAQGVDGYTF,TGTGCCAGCAGCTTAGCCCAGGGGGTGGATGGCTACACCTTC
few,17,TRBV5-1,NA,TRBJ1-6,CASSSGAGRVGDSPLHF,TGCGCCAGCAGCTCGGGGGCTGGAAGGGTAGGTGATTCACCCCTCCACTTT
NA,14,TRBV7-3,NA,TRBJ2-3,CASSLRAATDTQYF,TGTGCCAGCAGCTTAAGGGCGGCCACAGATACGCAGTATTTT
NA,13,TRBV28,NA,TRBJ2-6,CASSSSGANVLTF,TGTGCCAGCAGCTCCTCTGGGGCCAACGTCCTGACTTTC
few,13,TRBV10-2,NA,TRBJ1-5,CASCQGSNQPQHF,TGCGCCAGCTGCCAGGGCAGCAATCAGCCCCAGCATTTT
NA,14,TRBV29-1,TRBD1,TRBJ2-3,CSVEGQGVTDTQYF,TGCAGCGTTGAGGGACAGGGGGTTACAGATACGCAGTATTTT
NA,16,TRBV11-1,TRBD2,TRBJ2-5,CASSLPLTSSQETQYF,TGTGCCAGCAGCTTGCCCTTGACTAGCAGCCAAGAGACCCAGTACTTC
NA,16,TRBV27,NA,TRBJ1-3,CASSLSPLISGNTIYF,TGTGCCAGCAGTTTATCGCCGCTAATCTCTGGAAACACCATATATTTT